This T cell receptor beta chain stems from a study of naive and memory T cell subsets. The beta constant-region primer was an equimolar mix of two oligonucleotides covering TRBC1 and TRBC2. Ligated cDNA was amplified by four rounds of PCR with nested alpha and beta constant-region primers and SP2. TCRdb used MiXCR to reprocess the UMI-ligation and nested PCR reads, holding one entry per CDR3 protein. The sample shows some 80,000 distinct CDR3 sequences, 9% of them seen only once. The origin of this receptor is a human donor in good health. The sample comprised naive CD8+ T cells from blood.

The CDR3 DNA is TGCAGCGTTGAACAGACCCACGAGCAGTACTTC. It is translated as CSVEQTHEQYF. V is TRBV29-1 and J is TRBJ2-7, with unresolved D. The CDR3 runs to 11 residues. Trimming removed 2 bases at V and 5 bases at J, with 7 bases between. Germline V CDR1 and CDR2: SQVTM, ANQGSEA.